This T cell receptor (beta chain) was sequenced during a study of OX40 agonist ivuxolimab in advanced cancers. Overall study context: A history of anti-PD-1, anti-PD-L1 or anti-CTLA-4 therapy was acceptable, and more than 30% had some. Broader study findings: With doses of 0.1 to 3.0 mg/kg, CD4+ and CD8+ blood T cells had undergone clonal expansion by week 6. Normalized T-cell clonal expansion was also low in some nonresponders. Researchers did not establish what antigens the expanded peripheral T cells target.

With regard to this clone: Its antigen is not known.

Generated by immunoSEQ multiplex PCR, the TCRdb table keeps only in-frame clones and is missing some. The sample yields about 31,000 clones, nearly 90% seen once. The CDR3 is 13 amino acids. With 2 bases removed from V and 0 bases from J, the gap between germline ends came to 4 bases. CDR1 is SGHTA and CDR2 is FQGTGA in the germline V gene. The sequences come from CD4+ or CD8+ T cells sorted from blood, collected in a trial of the OX40 agonist ivuxolimab. This receptor was identified in an adult with an advanced solid tumor such as melanoma, head and neck, liver or kidney cancer. The chain carries TRBV7-3 and TRBJ1-1; D call uncertain. The CDR3 bases are TGTGCCAGCAGCTTACAGCTGAACACTGAAGCTTTCTTT. Translated: CASSLQLNTEAFF.